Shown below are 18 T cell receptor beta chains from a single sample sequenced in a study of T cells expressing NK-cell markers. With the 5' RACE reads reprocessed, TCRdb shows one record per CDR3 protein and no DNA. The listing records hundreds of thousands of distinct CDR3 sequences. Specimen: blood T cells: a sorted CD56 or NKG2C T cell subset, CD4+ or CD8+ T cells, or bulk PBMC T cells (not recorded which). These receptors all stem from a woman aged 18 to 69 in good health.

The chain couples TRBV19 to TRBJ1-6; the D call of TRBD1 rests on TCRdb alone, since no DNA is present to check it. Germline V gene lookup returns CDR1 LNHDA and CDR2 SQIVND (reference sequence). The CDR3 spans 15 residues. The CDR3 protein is CASRIGFGANSPLHF.

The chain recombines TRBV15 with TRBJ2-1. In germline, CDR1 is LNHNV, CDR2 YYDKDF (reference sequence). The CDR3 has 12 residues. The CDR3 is CATGHSLNEQFF.

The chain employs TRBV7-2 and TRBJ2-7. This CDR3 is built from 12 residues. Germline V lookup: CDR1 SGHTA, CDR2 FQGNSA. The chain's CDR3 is CASSDLTYEQYF.

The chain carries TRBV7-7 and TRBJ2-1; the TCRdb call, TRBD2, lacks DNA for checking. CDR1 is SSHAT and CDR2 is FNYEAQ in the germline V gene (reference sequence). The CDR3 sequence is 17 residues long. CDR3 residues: CASSPIGGASGSNEQFF.

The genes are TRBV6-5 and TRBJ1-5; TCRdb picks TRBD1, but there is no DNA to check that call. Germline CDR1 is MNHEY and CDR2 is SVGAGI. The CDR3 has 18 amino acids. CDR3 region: CASSSRGQGGYSNQPQHF.

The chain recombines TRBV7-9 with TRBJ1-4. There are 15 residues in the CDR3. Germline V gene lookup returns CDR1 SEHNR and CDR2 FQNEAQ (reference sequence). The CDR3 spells CASSLARTTNEKLFF.

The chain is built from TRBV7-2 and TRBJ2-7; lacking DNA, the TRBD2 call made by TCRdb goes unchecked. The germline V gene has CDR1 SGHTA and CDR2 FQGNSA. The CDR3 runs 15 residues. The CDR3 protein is CASSPRLAGAYEQYF.

CDR3 amino acids: CASKGQHNQPQHF. This chain uses TRBV12-3 or TRBV12-4 with TRBJ1-5; TCRdb calls TRBD1, which cannot be checked without DNA. The CDR3 covers 13 residues.

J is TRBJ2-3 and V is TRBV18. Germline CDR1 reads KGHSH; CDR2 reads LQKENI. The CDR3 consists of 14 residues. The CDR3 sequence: CASSQGLDTDTQYF.

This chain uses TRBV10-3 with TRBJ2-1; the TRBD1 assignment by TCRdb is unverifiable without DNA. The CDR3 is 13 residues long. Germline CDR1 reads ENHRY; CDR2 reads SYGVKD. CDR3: CAISTRTADEQFF.

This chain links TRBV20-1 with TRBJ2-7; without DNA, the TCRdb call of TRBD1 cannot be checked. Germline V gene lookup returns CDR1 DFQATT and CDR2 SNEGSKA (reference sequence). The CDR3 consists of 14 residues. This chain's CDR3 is CSAAGTGPSYEQYF.

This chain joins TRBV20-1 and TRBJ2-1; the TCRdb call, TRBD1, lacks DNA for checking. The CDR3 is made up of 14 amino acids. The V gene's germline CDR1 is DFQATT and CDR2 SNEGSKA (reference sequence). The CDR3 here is CSARRGAPGIEQFF.

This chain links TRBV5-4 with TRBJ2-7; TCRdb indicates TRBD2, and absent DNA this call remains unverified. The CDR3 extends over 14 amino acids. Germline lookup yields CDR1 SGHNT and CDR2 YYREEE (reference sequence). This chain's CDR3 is CASSFRDLLNEQYF. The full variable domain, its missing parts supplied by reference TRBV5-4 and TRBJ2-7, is ETGVTQSPTHLIKTRGQQVTLRCSSQSGHNTVSWYQQALGQGPQFIFQYYREEENGRGNFPPRFSGLQFPNYSSELNVNALELDDSALYLCASSFRDLLNEQYFGPGTRLTVT.

CDR3 sequence: CAWSHGTNEKLFF. The rearrangement uses TRBV30 and TRBJ1-4. This CDR3 is built from 13 residues. From germline, CDR1 is GTSNPN and CDR2 SVGIG (reference sequence).

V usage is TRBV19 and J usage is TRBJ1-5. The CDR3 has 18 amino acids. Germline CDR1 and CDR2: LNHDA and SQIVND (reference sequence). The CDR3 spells CASSPWAERGYSNQPQHF.

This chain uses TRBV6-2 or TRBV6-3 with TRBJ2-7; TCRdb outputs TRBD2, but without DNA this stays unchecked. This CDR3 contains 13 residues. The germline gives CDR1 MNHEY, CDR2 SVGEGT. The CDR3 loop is CASIELDSYEQYF.

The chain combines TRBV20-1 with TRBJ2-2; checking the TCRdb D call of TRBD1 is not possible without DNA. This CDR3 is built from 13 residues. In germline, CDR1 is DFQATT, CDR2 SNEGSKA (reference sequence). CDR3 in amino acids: CSAPRTGTGELFF.

The CDR3 is CSAIGRGNTIYF. The genes are TRBV20-1 and TRBJ1-3. Germline CDR1 reads DFQATT; CDR2 reads SNEGSKA (reference sequence). This CDR3 is built from 12 residues.